The T cell receptor beta chain described here comes from a study of shared clonotypes between healthy human individuals. Whole-study context: For every donor, three CD4 naive, three CD4 memory, two CD8 naive and one CD8 memory plates were used. Study results and caveats: Generally, estimated richness proved larger in naive subsets than it did in memory subsets.

TCRdb's table, derived via immunoSEQ multiplex PCR, lists solely in-frame clones and lacks some. This table has roughly 2.1 million clones, under 95% appearing once. This clone was detected once. What it recognizes is unknown. The CDR3 covers 12 residues. Germline V lookup: CDR1 MGHRA, CDR2 YSYEKL. Trimming shortened V by 4 bases and J by 6 bases, and 8 bases separated the two germline ends. Naive CD8 cells lacked CD45RO and underwent positive selection for CCR7, leaving out terminally differentiated effector memory CD45RA+ cells. The donors were adults (healthy and HIV-negative) with no recent acute infections or vaccinations.

This sequence joins TRBV4-1 and TRBJ2-3; D call uncertain. The sequenced sample was naive CD8+ T cells from PBMCs. The receptor's source is a man aged 18 to 29 in good health. Some clones in this sample may be carry-over from other donors' samples. The CDR3 protein is CASSLTRDTQYF. DNA for the CDR3: TGCGCCAGCAGCCTCACCAGGGATACGCAGTATTTT.